The sequence of this T cell receptor (beta chain) was determined in a study of cytomegalovirus exposure and HLA in healthy donors. This clone was detected once. CDR3 length equals 17 residues. Germline values: CDR1 MNHNS, CDR2 SASEGT. V dropped 2 bases and J dropped 4 bases, with 20 bases sitting between them. Primers for the PCR totalled 60 Vbeta and 13 Jbeta. Data came from immunoSEQ multiplex PCR; TCRdb stores just in-frame clones and leaves some out. Here the sample spans roughly 300,000 clones, around 86% being singletons. The chain links TRBV6-1 to TRBJ1-1; the D gene is possibly TRBD1 (5 bases). This clonotype was obtained from a man between 40 and 49 years old in good health and CMV-seropositive. Sequencing used PBMCs. For the CDR3, the DNA is TGTGCCAGCAGTGAATTTGCAGGGATGGGTTGGACCACTGAAGCTTTCTTT. Its translation: CASSEFAGMGWTTEAFF.